The rows below give T cell receptor beta chains drawn from one sample of a study of blood T cell repertoires in COVID-19. The repertoire was sequenced with immunoSEQ multiplex PCR; TCRdb's copy has only in-frame clones and lacks some. The sample includes fewer than 400,000 clones, 70% to 90% of them seen just once. The sample comprised PBMCs or T cells enriched from blood (not recorded which). The receptors were gathered from a man aged 25-40 years who had recovered from COVID-19. The CDR3 runs from the conserved cysteine through the conserved F or W. The order of the fields is CDR3 protein, CDR3 DNA, J gene, D gene, V gene, clone size. The D gene is left open where the match is weak. Rows may omit the clone size; those that give it use once, few, many or a size class.

CASSQVFTEAFF	TGTGCCAGCAGCCAAGTCTTCACTGAAGCTTTCTTT	TRBJ1-1	-	TRBV14	few
CASSIGGTEGNTIYF	TGCGCCAGCAGCATAGGCGGGACGGAAGGAAACACCATATATTTT	TRBJ1-3	-	TRBV5-1	once
CASSLVRDTAYEQYF	TGTGCTAGCAGCTTAGTTAGGGACACCGCCTACGAGCAGTACTTC	TRBJ2-7	-	TRBV7-7	few
CASSKTGFYGYTF	TGTGCCAGCAGTAAGACAGGGTTCTATGGCTACACCTTC	TRBJ1-2	TRBD1	TRBV6-5	-
CASSIRGNEKLFF	TGTGCCAGTAGTATCCGCGGAAATGAAAAACTGTTTTTT	TRBJ1-4	-	TRBV19	-
CSVSRGTGLQTEAFF	TGCAGCGTTTCCAGAGGGACAGGGTTACAGACTGAAGCTTTCTTT	TRBJ1-1	TRBD1	TRBV29-1	-
CASRGQGATPQHF	TGTGCCAGCAGGGGACAGGGGGCGACGCCCCAGCATTTT	TRBJ1-5	TRBD1	TRBV27	-
CAWSDRSYNSPLHF	TGTGCCTGGAGCGACAGGTCCTATAATTCACCCCTCCACTTT	TRBJ1-6	-	TRBV30	-
CATKARQDTAGNTIYF	TGTGCCACCAAGGCGCGGCAGGACACCGCTGGAAACACCATATATTTT	TRBJ1-3	-	TRBV10-3	-
CSVELQGDTEAFF	TGCAGCGTTGAACTACAGGGCGACACTGAAGCTTTCTTT	TRBJ1-1	-	TRBV29-1	-
CAWTTDRARSSYNSPLHF	TGTGCCTGGACCACCGACAGGGCCAGGAGCTCCTATAATTCACCCCTCCACTTT	TRBJ1-6	TRBD1	TRBV30	-
CAWSPQGAIYF	TGTGCCTGGAGTCCTCAAGGGGCCATATATTTT	TRBJ1-3	-	TRBV30	-
CASSLPGTRSIHTQYF	TGTGCCAGCAGTTTACCTGGGACTAGGTCTATCCATACGCAGTATTTT	TRBJ2-3	TRBD2	TRBV27	once
CASSEQALNEKLFF	TGCGCCAGCAGCGAACAGGCACTTAATGAAAAACTGTTTTTT	TRBJ1-4	-	TRBV5-1	-
CAWSVIAGGPTDTQYF	TGTGCCTGGAGTGTAATAGCGGGGGGGCCCACAGATACGCAGTATTTT	TRBJ2-3	TRBD2	TRBV30	-
CASSEGDGYEQYF	TGTGCCAGCAGCGAGGGGGACGGCTACGAGCAGTACTTC	TRBJ2-7	-	TRBV6-5	-
CASSYPGGKYGYTF	TGTGCCAGCAGTTACCCGGGGGGAAAGTATGGCTACACCTTC	TRBJ1-2	-	TRBV6-2/TRBV6-3	-
CASGLRASGGADTQYF	TGTGCTAGTGGTTTAAGGGCTAGCGGGGGGGCGGATACGCAGTATTTT	TRBJ2-3	TRBD2	TRBV12-5	-
CASSHGWGGSGYTF	TGTGCCAGCAGCCACGGTTGGGGAGGGTCGGGCTACACCTTC	TRBJ1-2	-	TRBV7-2	-
CASSLYGGSTDTQYF	TGTGCCAGCAGCTTATACGGGGGGAGCACAGATACGCAGTATTTT	TRBJ2-3	TRBD2	TRBV7-3	-
CASSIPSGGLYNEQFF	TGTGCCAGTAGTATCCCCAGCGGGGGACTCTACAATGAGCAGTTCTTC	TRBJ2-1	TRBD2	TRBV19	-
CASSLGARGTAGNTIYF	TGTGCCAGCAGCTTAGGCGCCAGAGGGACAGCTGGAAACACCATATATTTT	TRBJ1-3	TRBD1	TRBV7-6	-
CASMRFAGDQETQYF	TGCGCCAGCATGCGGTTTGCGGGGGACCAAGAGACCCAGTACTTC	TRBJ2-5	TRBD2	TRBV5-1	-
CASSKTSGAYEQYF	TGTGCCAGCAGCAAGACTAGCGGAGCCTACGAGCAGTACTTC	TRBJ2-7	TRBD2	TRBV6-2/TRBV6-3	-
CASSLDSRNTEAFF	TGTGCCAGCAGCTTGGATTCGAGGAACACTGAAGCTTTCTTT	TRBJ1-1	-	TRBV5-5	-
CASSQQLGTVNTGELFF	TGTGCTAGCAGCCAACAACTGGGGACAGTGAACACCGGGGAGCTGTTTTTT	TRBJ2-2	TRBD1	TRBV7-7	-
CASSTLTSGGLYQETQYF	TGCGCCAGCAGCACCCTGACTAGCGGGGGTTTGTACCAAGAGACCCAGTACTTC	TRBJ2-5	TRBD2	TRBV5-1	-
CASSPPAQGVYEQYF	TGTGCCAGCTCACCACCTGCCCAGGGGGTCTACGAGCAGTACTTC	TRBJ2-7	TRBD1	TRBV18	-
CASRRTALNYGYTF	TGTGCCAGCAGGAGGACAGCTCTGAACTATGGCTACACCTTC	TRBJ1-2	-	TRBV2	-
CASSVDTGGEKLFF	TGTGCCAGCAGCGTCGACACCGGAGGTGAAAAACTGTTTTTT	TRBJ1-4	-	TRBV9	-
CASSPPGRGASPLHF	TGTGCCAGCAGCCCCCCGGGCAGGGGCGCTTCACCCCTCCACTTT	TRBJ1-6	-	TRBV3-1/TRBV3-2	-
CASSYPKGAADNQPQHF	TGTGCCAGCAGTTACCCGAAGGGGGCGGCTGACAATCAGCCCCAGCATTTT	TRBJ1-5	TRBD1	TRBV6-2/TRBV6-3	-
CASRPTGSYEQYF	TGTGCCAGCAGGCCGACAGGGTCCTACGAGCAGTACTTC	TRBJ2-7	TRBD1	TRBV6-5	-
CSASFRAGNEQFF	TGCAGTGCTAGTTTTCGGGCGGGGAATGAGCAGTTCTTC	TRBJ2-1	-	TRBV20-1	-
CASSTGQGAYEQYF	TGTGCCAGCAGCACCGGACAGGGGGCTTACGAGCAGTACTTC	TRBJ2-7	TRBD1	TRBV13	-
CASSFSFTNTDTQYF	TGTGCCAGCAGTTTTTCGTTCACAAACACAGATACGCAGTATTTT	TRBJ2-3	-	TRBV27	-